The following is a T cell receptor (beta chain) sequence with its context. These data are taken from a study of blood T cell repertoires in COVID-19. In the study overall: There were acute and convalescent COVID-19 samples, and they came from the United States, Italy and Spain. T cells, B-cell-depleted T cells, or PBMCs supplied cDNA or gDNA.

The CDR3 contains 17 residues. CDR1 SGDLS and CDR2 YYNGEE come from the germline V gene. J gave up 0 bases and V 0 bases, and 4 bases lay outside the gene matches. Source study methods: It was from reference gene primer amplification that nucleated cell counts were estimated. Measured with immunoSEQ multiplex PCR; TCRdb has only the in-frame clones, and not every one. Clonal size and the V and J genes are those of that table, whereas D and trimming came from the DNA. The data contain 250,000 to 300,000 clones, nearly 90% of them singletons. The chain has TRBV9 and TRBJ2-1, with 9 bases aligning to TRBD2. The receptor was isolated from a woman aged 30 to 39 with acute or convalescent COVID-19. The sample was peripheral blood. DNA for the CDR3: TGTGCCAGCAGCGTAGGGGCTAGCGGGATCTCCTACAATGAGCAGTTCTTC. This sequence encodes CASSVGASGISYNEQFF.